The 21 T cell receptor beta chains below come from one sample, sequenced in a study of T cell repertoires in cytomegalovirus infection. TCRdb reprocessed the reads via MiXCR and lists one record per CDR3 protein. This repertoire shows about 900,000 distinct CDR3 sequences, approximately 32% found once; its top ten account for roughly 13%. Their antigens remain unidentified. This material consisted of cultured CD8+ T cells from PBMCs, taken from culture after CMV antigen stimulation. Receptors were obtained from a human donor in good health (CMV status not recorded). Some clones in this sample may be carry-over from other donors' samples.

J is TRBJ1-2 and V is TRBV6-7; D uncertain. TRBV6-7 belongs to the ORF category, with a function that is uncertain. Trimming removed 0 bases at V and 2 bases at J, with 13 bases between. CDR3 size: 16 residues. The CDR3 here is CASSYSDTTRNYGYTF. CDR3 coding DNA: TGTGCCAGCAGTTACTCTGACACGACCAGGAACTATGGCTACACCTTC.

This clonotype was observed a single time. This CDR3 is CASSPWGYTEAFF. DNA of the CDR3: TGTGCCAGCAGCCCTTGGGGCTACACTGAAGCTTTCTTT. This rearrangement joins TRBV11-2 to TRBJ1-1; a possible D gene is TRBD1 (5 bases). The germline V and J ends were trimmed by 5 bases and 3 bases, with 10 bases remaining between them. CDR1 and CDR2 (germline): SGHAT, FQNNGV. The CDR3 is made up of 13 amino acids.

This clonotype occurred a few times. The chain carries TRBV7-9 and TRBJ2-1, with unresolved D. Germline CDR1 SEHNR, CDR2 FQNEAQ (reference sequence). V was pared by 5 bases and J by 5 bases, with 16 bases between. The CDR3 runs 15 residues. The CDR3 DNA sequence: TGTGCCAGCAGCCTACCAAAGATCGGTAACAATGAGCAGTTCTTC. Translated, it gives CASSLPKIGNNEQFF.

The rearrangement links TRBV7-8 to TRBJ2-1, with 7 nucleotides matching TRBD2. There are 16 residues in the CDR3. V was pared by 2 bases and J by 9 bases, with 13 bases of the junction left unmatched. In germline, CDR1 is SGHVS, CDR2 FQNEAQ. This CDR3 is CASSLRSGTTKIEQFF. The CDR3 DNA is TGTGCCAGCAGCTTACGTTCCGGGACTACCAAAATTGAGCAGTTCTTC.

This clonotype has more than one count but fewer than ten. V gene TRBV27 combines with J gene TRBJ1-2; the D is unclear. Germline V gene sequence: CDR1 MNHEY, CDR2 SMNVEV (reference sequence). CDR3 length: 14 amino acids. The ends were cut back, 2 bases at V and 8 bases at J, with 15 bases in the middle. The CDR3 sequence: CASSLTWGEIGYTF. The DNA for the CDR3 is TGTGCCAGCAGTTTAACGTGGGGAGAAATCGGCTACACCTTC.

The table lists this clonotype with many counts. This sequence joins TRBV7-9 and TRBJ2-7; 8 bases match TRBD1. Unmatched junction bases numbered 8, after V lost 5 bases and J lost 5 bases. This CDR3 is built from 14 residues. The germline CDR1 and CDR2 sequences are SEHNR and FQNEAQ (reference sequence). The CDR3 sequence is CASSGRTGTDEQYV. In DNA form, the CDR3 reads TGTGCCAGCAGCGGTCGGACAGGGACGGACGAGCAGTACGTC.

The V call is TRBV19, the J call TRBJ1-1, with unresolved D. Germline loops: CDR1 LNHDA, CDR2 SQIVND (reference sequence). Trimming removed 4 bases from V and 3 bases from J, with 15 bases in between. This CDR3 is 15 amino acids long. The CDR3 sequence is CASSRKGLSDTEAFF. The CDR3 nucleotides read TGTGCCAGTAGTAGGAAGGGCTTATCGGACACTGAAGCTTTCTTT.

The CDR3 loop reads CASSMTGGAYGYTF. CDR3 bases: TGTGCCAGCAGCATGACAGGGGGCGCCTATGGCTACACCTTC. V is TRBV28 and J is TRBJ1-2; 10 positions agree with TRBD1. The CDR3 has 14 amino acids. Germline CDR1 and CDR2: MDHEN and SYDVKM. The J segment lost 4 bases and the V segment lost 6 bases, leaving 5 bases of the junction unmatched.

The J gene is TRBJ1-6, the V gene TRBV27; maybe TRBD1 (5 bases). Germline-derived CDR1 and CDR2 are MNHEY and SMNVEV (reference sequence). V was clipped by 3 bases and J by 0 bases, with 15 bases between them. The CDR3 extends over 18 amino acids. Here the CDR3 DNA reads TGTGCCAGCAGTTTCAACAGGTTTAAGAGCTCCTATAATTCACCCCTCCACTTT. Translated, it gives CASSFNRFKSSYNSPLHF.

The chain is built from TRBV12-3 or TRBV12-4 and TRBJ2-2; D may be TRBD1 (6 bases). Trimming took off 6 bases at V and 6 bases at J, with 17 bases between the two ends. CDR3 size: 15 residues. The CDR3 nucleotides are TGTGCCAGCAGCACGACAGGTCTTTTCCCCGGGGAGCTGTTTTTT. It specifies CASSTTGLFPGELFF.

The chain employs TRBV12-3 or TRBV12-4 and TRBJ2-7; 10 bases map to TRBD1. V shed 7 bases and J 6 bases; nucleotides not matched to a gene: 6. There are 13 residues in the CDR3. CDR3 protein: CASTLTGGPEQYV. The CDR3 DNA follows: TGTGCCAGCACCTTGACAGGGGGCCCCGAGCAGTACGTC.

This sequence joins TRBV7-9 and TRBJ2-6, with 7 bases aligning to TRBD1. Germline V gene data show CDR1 as SEHNR and CDR2 as FQNEAQ (reference sequence). This CDR3 comprises 14 residues. V was clipped by 10 bases and J by 4 bases; unmatched bases: 7. CDR3 in DNA: TGTGCCACCGAGGGGGCGCAGGGGGCCAACGTCCTGACTTTC. Residues: CATEGAQGANVLTF.

This clonotype was seen more than once but under ten times. CDR3 nucleotides: TGCGCCAGCAGGGGTCCGACAGAGACTACAGCCAAAAACATTCAGTACTTC. Its protein is CASRGPTETTAKNIQYF. The rearrangement uses TRBV10-2 and TRBJ2-4; possibly TRBD1 or TRBD2 for D (5 bases each). There are 17 residues in the CDR3. Between the trimmed V and J ends, which lost 6 bases and 0 bases, there was a span of 18 bases. The V gene's germline CDR1 is WSHSY and CDR2 SAAADI.

This clonotype has only a few counts. V is TRBV27 and J is TRBJ2-2, with D perhaps matching TRBD2 (6 bases). The CDR3 sequence is 14 residues long. V lost 1 base and J lost 7, with 10 bases in between. Germline V gene data show CDR1 as MNHEY and CDR2 as SMNVEV (reference sequence). The CDR3 region is CASSLYGGNGELFF. In DNA, the CDR3 is TGTGCCAGCAGTTTATATGGGGGGAACGGGGAGCTGTTTTTT.

This clonotype was seen more than once but under ten times. V is TRBV11-3 and J is TRBJ2-1, with 8 positions matching TRBD1. Germline assignment: CDR1 SGHNT and CDR2 YENEEA. The CDR3 is 13 residues long. J lost 8 bases, V lost 5 bases, and 5 bases had no gene match. The CDR3 nucleotides are TGTGCCAGCAGCGAGACAGGGGCCGATGAGCAGTTCTTC. It is translated as CASSETGADEQFF.

V usage is TRBV6-1 and J usage is TRBJ2-1, with D possibly being TRBD2 (6 bases). The CDR3 is 14 amino acids. Trimming removed 7 bases at V and 4 bases at J, with 14 bases between. Germline loops: CDR1 MNHNS, CDR2 SASEGT. The CDR3, as DNA: TGTGCCAGCATTCGCGCGGGGCCGTACAATGAGCAGTTCTTC. Amino acid sequence: CASIRAGPYNEQFF.

This clonotype occurred a few times. The genes are TRBV12-3 or TRBV12-4 and TRBJ1-4, with 9 bases aligning to TRBD1. With V trimmed by 5 bases and J by 6 bases, 7 bases remained unmatched. This CDR3 comprises 15 residues. The CDR3 DNA is TGTGCCAGCAGTGAAGGGACAGGGTATTATGAAAAACTGTTTTTT. This codes for CASSEGTGYYEKLFF.

This clonotype was seen only a few times. The chain uses TRBV6-1 and TRBJ2-1; perhaps D is TRBD1 or TRBD2 (5 bases each). The CDR3 has 14 residues. Trimming took off 7 bases at V and 7 bases at J, with 17 bases between the two ends. Germline V gene sequence: CDR1 MNHNS, CDR2 SASEGT. Here the CDR3 DNA reads TGTGCCAGCACCTGGGGCCCCGAGGGAAATGAGCAGTTCTTC. It is translated as CASTWGPEGNEQFF.

This clonotype was seen a few times. In nucleotides, the CDR3 is TGTGCCAGCAGTTACTGGACAGATACGGGGAACACTGAAGCTTTCTTT. As protein: CASSYWTDTGNTEAFF. V and J are TRBV6-5 and TRBJ1-1; D possibly corresponds to TRBD1 (6 bases). Germline CDR1 is MNHEY and CDR2 is SVGAGI. CDR3 length: 16 amino acids. The ends were cut back, 1 base at V and 1 base at J, with 13 bases in the middle.

The gene calls are TRBV2 and TRBJ1-1; perhaps TRBD1 as D (5 bases). V lost 3 bases to trimming and J lost 3 bases, with 17 bases between them. The length of the CDR3 is 16 residues. Germline assignment: CDR1 SNHLY and CDR2 FYNNEI. The CDR3 here is CASSDSPPRRDTEAFF. The CDR3 DNA sequence: TGTGCCAGCAGTGATTCCCCACCTCGCAGGGACACTGAAGCTTTCTTT.

This chain uses TRBV7-6 with TRBJ1-6, with 8 bases fitting TRBD1. The V gene end was trimmed by 1 base and the J gene end by 8 bases; junction bases not matched to a gene: 7. The CDR3 length is 16 residues. Germline CDR1 SGHVS, CDR2 FNYEAQ. The CDR3 DNA reads TGTGCCAGCAGCTTAGGGGACAGGACGCCGTATTCACCCCTCCACTTT. Amino acids: CASSLGDRTPYSPLHF. The entire variable domain, with the rest obtained from reference TRBV7-6 and TRBJ1-6, is as follows: GAGVSQSPRYKVTKRGQDVALRCDPISGHVSLYWYRQALGQGPEFLTYFNYEAQQDKSGLPNDRFSAERPEGSISTLTIQRTEQRDSAMYRCASSLGDRTPYSPLHFGNGTRLTVT.